This is a list of T cell receptor beta chains from one sample in a study of blood T cell repertoires in COVID-19. Sequencing used immunoSEQ multiplex PCR; TCRdb keeps in-frame clones, though not all of them. This table has 75,000 to 100,000 clones, around 82% appearing once. The sample was peripheral blood. The receptors originated from a man in his fifties or sixties with active or convalescent COVID-19. Each CDR3 is given with its conserved first and last residue. D genes are given only for firm matches. Clone size is given for some rows only: seen once, a few or many times, or a class if the clone is expanded.

d_call: NA; j_call: TRBJ1-2; clone_size: NA; v_call: TRBV15; cdr3_aa: CATSRDRGDGGYTF
d_call: TRBD1; j_call: TRBJ1-6; clone_size: NA; v_call: TRBV6-5; cdr3_aa: CASRGGQPESPLHF
d_call: NA; j_call: TRBJ2-1; clone_size: NA; v_call: TRBV11-3; cdr3_aa: CASSLRVSYNEQFF
d_call: TRBD1; j_call: TRBJ1-2; clone_size: NA; v_call: TRBV5-6; cdr3_aa: CASSSTFDRGVNYGYTF
d_call: TRBD1; j_call: TRBJ1-2; clone_size: NA; v_call: TRBV19; cdr3_aa: CASRRTGNTYGYTF
d_call: NA; j_call: TRBJ1-5; clone_size: NA; v_call: TRBV19; cdr3_aa: CASSIGVEIGGPQHF
d_call: NA; j_call: TRBJ2-7; clone_size: NA; v_call: TRBV7-2; cdr3_aa: CASSLGQDSYEQYF
d_call: TRBD2; j_call: TRBJ2-1; clone_size: NA; v_call: TRBV5-5; cdr3_aa: CASSRTTSADEQFF
d_call: TRBD1; j_call: TRBJ1-1; clone_size: NA; v_call: TRBV6-4; cdr3_aa: CASSQGQGGVTEAFF
d_call: TRBD1; j_call: TRBJ1-2; clone_size: NA; v_call: TRBV6-5; cdr3_aa: CASSYSGTGLTYGYTF
d_call: NA; j_call: TRBJ1-1; clone_size: few; v_call: TRBV28; cdr3_aa: CASSAGSNTEAFF
d_call: NA; j_call: TRBJ2-3; clone_size: once; v_call: TRBV12-3/TRBV12-4; cdr3_aa: CASIQGDTQYF
d_call: TRBD2; j_call: TRBJ2-3; clone_size: NA; v_call: TRBV10-1; cdr3_aa: CASSESAGGRDTQYF
d_call: TRBD2; j_call: TRBJ2-1; clone_size: NA; v_call: TRBV9; cdr3_aa: CASSVGGDTYNEQFF
d_call: NA; j_call: TRBJ1-2; clone_size: NA; v_call: TRBV27; cdr3_aa: CASSYLQGYGYTF
d_call: TRBD1; j_call: TRBJ1-2; clone_size: NA; v_call: TRBV7-9; cdr3_aa: CASSMTGDNYGYTF
d_call: NA; j_call: TRBJ2-2; clone_size: NA; v_call: TRBV5-4; cdr3_aa: CASRAGAPNTGELFF
d_call: NA; j_call: TRBJ1-1; clone_size: NA; v_call: TRBV5-4; cdr3_aa: CASSLGPSGSNTEAFF
d_call: NA; j_call: TRBJ1-3; clone_size: NA; v_call: TRBV20-1; cdr3_aa: CSASIVTPGNTIYF
d_call: NA; j_call: TRBJ1-5; clone_size: once; v_call: TRBV30; cdr3_aa: CAWSVRGGGNQPQHF
d_call: NA; j_call: TRBJ1-5; clone_size: NA; v_call: TRBV5-6; cdr3_aa: CASSLSGKSNQPQHF
d_call: NA; j_call: TRBJ1-2; clone_size: NA; v_call: TRBV3-1/TRBV3-2; cdr3_aa: CASSQEGLAGYTF
d_call: NA; j_call: TRBJ1-3; clone_size: NA; v_call: TRBV5-6; cdr3_aa: CASSTGQNSGNTIYF
d_call: NA; j_call: TRBJ1-4; clone_size: once; v_call: TRBV6-6; cdr3_aa: CASSPRDSWEKLFF
d_call: NA; j_call: TRBJ1-3; clone_size: NA; v_call: TRBV28; cdr3_aa: CASSFSSGLRGNTIYF
d_call: NA; j_call: TRBJ2-2; clone_size: NA; v_call: TRBV3-1/TRBV3-2; cdr3_aa: CASSHQSGELFF
d_call: NA; j_call: TRBJ2-7; clone_size: NA; v_call: TRBV3-1/TRBV3-2; cdr3_aa: CASSQGYVSYEQYF
d_call: NA; j_call: TRBJ2-2; clone_size: few; v_call: TRBV7-8; cdr3_aa: CASSPTLPGELFF
d_call: TRBD2; j_call: TRBJ2-1; clone_size: NA; v_call: TRBV2; cdr3_aa: CASSEALTSARTEQFF
d_call: TRBD1; j_call: TRBJ2-3; clone_size: NA; v_call: TRBV5-1; cdr3_aa: CASLGDSSTDTQYF
d_call: TRBD1; j_call: TRBJ1-2; clone_size: once; v_call: TRBV30; cdr3_aa: CAWSPGTDYGYTF
d_call: NA; j_call: TRBJ2-1; clone_size: NA; v_call: TRBV5-1; cdr3_aa: CASSLGGNAYNEQFF
d_call: NA; j_call: TRBJ2-5; clone_size: NA; v_call: TRBV5-1; cdr3_aa: CASSLGGSQETQYF
d_call: NA; j_call: TRBJ2-7; clone_size: NA; v_call: TRBV6-5; cdr3_aa: CASSYSMGASRYF
d_call: TRBD1; j_call: TRBJ2-5; clone_size: NA; v_call: TRBV19; cdr3_aa: CASRQPGQGTSAQYF
d_call: TRBD1; j_call: TRBJ1-3; clone_size: NA; v_call: TRBV25-1; cdr3_aa: CASTGQGGHSGNTIYF
d_call: NA; j_call: TRBJ1-1; clone_size: once; v_call: TRBV18; cdr3_aa: CASSPQGRVTEAFF
d_call: TRBD2; j_call: TRBJ2-3; clone_size: NA; v_call: TRBV7-2; cdr3_aa: CASSPRASGLTSTDTQYF
d_call: NA; j_call: TRBJ2-3; clone_size: NA; v_call: TRBV6-6; cdr3_aa: CASRLGQNTDTQYF
d_call: TRBD1; j_call: TRBJ1-4; clone_size: NA; v_call: TRBV3-1/TRBV3-2; cdr3_aa: CASSSQQGVNEKLFF
d_call: TRBD1; j_call: TRBJ2-5; clone_size: NA; v_call: TRBV5-1; cdr3_aa: CASSYGDRPRETQYF
d_call: NA; j_call: TRBJ1-4; clone_size: NA; v_call: TRBV30; cdr3_aa: CAWMNRATNEKLFF
d_call: NA; j_call: TRBJ2-2; clone_size: once; v_call: TRBV20-1; cdr3_aa: CSASRTANTGELFF
d_call: TRBD1; j_call: TRBJ1-2; clone_size: many; v_call: TRBV24-1; cdr3_aa: CATSDSRTGGNYGYTF
d_call: TRBD1; j_call: TRBJ1-1; clone_size: NA; v_call: TRBV19; cdr3_aa: CASRQGANSEAFF
d_call: TRBD2; j_call: TRBJ2-5; clone_size: NA; v_call: TRBV5-3; cdr3_aa: CARSTPHGSGGQETQYF
d_call: NA; j_call: TRBJ1-2; clone_size: NA; v_call: TRBV10-1; cdr3_aa: CASSDRKNGYTF
d_call: NA; j_call: TRBJ2-5; clone_size: NA; v_call: TRBV19; cdr3_aa: CASTGLQGAETQYF
d_call: NA; j_call: TRBJ1-5; clone_size: NA; v_call: TRBV27; cdr3_aa: CASSLYGEGNQPQHF
d_call: TRBD1; j_call: TRBJ1-4; clone_size: NA; v_call: TRBV28; cdr3_aa: CASSLGQNNEKLFF
d_call: TRBD1; j_call: TRBJ1-3; clone_size: NA; v_call: TRBV9; cdr3_aa: CASSGRQGTGNTIYF
d_call: NA; j_call: TRBJ2-1; clone_size: NA; v_call: TRBV24-1; cdr3_aa: CATSDLFGSSYNEQFF
d_call: TRBD2; j_call: TRBJ2-5; clone_size: NA; v_call: TRBV7-2; cdr3_aa: CASSLGVGLAGGIETQYF
d_call: NA; j_call: TRBJ2-5; clone_size: NA; v_call: TRBV3-1/TRBV3-2; cdr3_aa: CASSFLAQETQYF
d_call: NA; j_call: TRBJ1-6; clone_size: NA; v_call: TRBV30; cdr3_aa: CAWSVEGVSNSPLHF